The clone carrying this TCR beta chain has only one observation. The antigen is undetermined. Germline assignment: CDR1 MDHEN and CDR2 SYDVKM. With V trimmed by 5 bases and J by 1 base, 4 bases remained unmatched. The CDR3 is 14 residues long. The record originates from a study of cytomegalovirus exposure and HLA in healthy donors. General study results and limits: In a later analysis, parvovirus B19, influenza, CMV and Epstein-Barr virus appeared linked to several top co-occurrence clusters. The availability of immune exposure information extended only to CMV serostatus. Under in vitro conditions, a few CMV-associated chains were confirmed as specific for CMV antigens.

In the PCR, 60 Vbeta and 13 Jbeta primers were used. Per the authors' pipeline: Later, an analysis found 80 million or so unique TCR beta chains, and around 10 million of these were shared. Clones were read by immunoSEQ multiplex PCR, and TCRdb kept only the in-frame ones, dropping some. V and J calls and clone size are copied from that table; D and trimming were computed from the DNA. The top ten clones hold roughly 0.62% of a sample with 210,000 or so clones, around 76% of them seen once. The rearrangement uses TRBV28 and TRBJ1-1; 7 bases map to TRBD1. The sample consisted of PBMCs. This receptor was taken from a man younger than 35 in good health and CMV-seronegative. The CDR3 DNA follows: TGTGCCAGCAGTCGGGACAGACCGAACACTGAAGCTTTCTTT. Translated, it gives CASSRDRPNTEAFF.